Following are 31 T cell receptor beta chains from one sample sequenced in a study of T cell repertoires in cytomegalovirus infection. TCRdb re-derived calls from the reads in MiXCR, one entry per CDR3 protein. Altogether more than 95,000 distinct CDR3 sequences are present, approximately 30% being singletons, with the ten largest covering 58%. Their specific antigens are unknown. Material: CD8+ T cells from cultured PBMCs, obtained from culture after CMV antigen stimulation. These receptors were collected from a human donor in good health (CMV status not recorded). Some clones in this sample may be carry-over from other donors' samples.

This clonotype has a handful of counts. The genes are TRBV27 and TRBJ2-2; the D is unclear. V dropped 3 bases and J dropped 0 bases, with 8 bases sitting between them. The CDR3 is 15 amino acids. The germline CDR1 and CDR2 sequences are MNHEY and SMNVEV (reference sequence). CDR3 residues: CASSFQHANTGELFF. The CDR3 DNA follows: TGTGCCAGCAGTTTCCAGCACGCGAACACCGGGGAGCTGTTTTTT.

The chain combines TRBV15 with TRBJ2-7; 7 bases align to TRBD1. The CDR3 runs 15 residues. V lost 0 bases and J lost 5; bases outside the gene matches: 7. CDR1 is LNHNV and CDR2 is YYDKDF in the germline V gene (reference sequence). CDR3 nucleotides: TGTGCCACCAGCAGAGATAGGGGGCCGAAACACGAGCAGTACTTC. It yields the protein CATSRDRGPKHEQYF.

This clonotype turned up a few times. The chain joins TRBV13 to TRBJ1-6, with 7 bases matching TRBD1. J gave up 10 bases and V 5 bases, and 8 bases lay outside the gene matches. In germline, CDR1 is PRHDT, CDR2 FYEKMQ (reference sequence). This CDR3 is 14 amino acids long. The CDR3: CASSPGTAGSPLHF. DNA of the CDR3: TGTGCCAGCAGCCCAGGGACAGCGGGGTCACCCCTCCACTTT.

Ten or more counts support this clonotype. The genes are TRBV6-2 or TRBV6-3 and TRBJ2-7; tentative D call: TRBD2 (5 bases). Germline CDR1 MNHEY, CDR2 SVGEGT. The CDR3 sequence is 13 residues long. Between the trimmed V and J ends, which lost 2 bases and 3 bases, there was a span of 8 bases. DNA for the CDR3: TGTGCCAGCAGTTACGAGGAGGACTACGAGCAGTACTTC. This gives the protein CASSYEEDYEQYF.

This chain joins TRBV29-1 and TRBJ1-1, with TRBD1 matching over 8 bases. This CDR3 is 13 amino acids long. The trim removed 1 base at V and 5 bases at J, leaving 3 bases unmatched. CDR1 SQVTM and CDR2 ANQGSEA come from the germline V gene. CDR3 bases: TGCAGCGTTGAAGCGACAGGGGATACTGAAGCTTTCTTT. This encodes CSVEATGDTEAFF.

This clonotype was seen a few times. The chain combines TRBV4-1 with TRBJ1-5; D gene ambiguous. V shed 0 bases and J shed 0 bases, with 9 bases lying between them. The CDR3 contains 16 residues. Germline CDR1 and CDR2: MGHRA and YSYEKL. CDR3 sequence reads: CASSQDWESSNQPQHF. The CDR3 DNA follows: TGCGCCAGCAGCCAAGATTGGGAGAGTAGCAATCAGCCCCAGCATTTT.

This clonotype was counted ten times or more. The genes are TRBV7-2 and TRBJ2-5; 7 bases are a match to TRBD1. Trimming cost V 3 bases and J 0 bases; bases outside gene matches: 4. The length of the CDR3 is 15 residues. The germline V gene has CDR1 SGHTA and CDR2 FQGNSA. The CDR3 loop is CASSFGQAYQETQYF. The CDR3 nucleotides read TGTGCCAGCAGCTTTGGACAGGCCTACCAAGAGACCCAGTACTTC.

This chain joins TRBV5-6 and TRBJ2-3; the match to TRBD1 covers 10 bases. V lost 2 bases and J lost 2; bases outside the gene matches: 5. The CDR3 is 16 residues long. Germline CDR1 and CDR2: SGHDT and YYEEEE. This CDR3 reads CASSFPGQGNTDTQYF. The CDR3 nucleotides are TGTGCCAGCAGCTTTCCGGGACAGGGGAACACAGATACGCAGTATTTT.

The genes are TRBV4-1 and TRBJ2-3, with D unclear. Trimming cost V 3 bases and J 2 bases, with 33 bases left between them. The CDR3 runs 22 residues. The V gene's germline CDR1 is MGHRA and CDR2 YSYEKL. For the CDR3, the DNA is TGCGCCAGCAGCCATCGAGAAGTTATGACTCCCATCGGGTCCTATTCCACAGATACGCAGTATTTT. This encodes CASSHREVMTPIGSYSTDTQYF.

The gene calls are TRBV7-4 and TRBJ2-3; the D is unclear. Trimming pared 3 bases from V and 1 base from J, leaving 8 bases between. The V gene's germline CDR1 is SGHVT and CDR2 SQSDAQ. The CDR3 spans 14 residues. The DNA of the CDR3 is TGTGCCAGCAGCTTCATTGACGGCACAGATACGCAGTATTTT. It specifies CASSFIDGTDTQYF.

This clonotype was seen many times. The chain uses TRBV6-1 and TRBJ1-1, with D perhaps matching TRBD1 (5 bases). The V gene lost 5 bases and the J gene lost 4 bases, with 14 bases spanning the gap. This CDR3 region has 14 residues. Germline-derived CDR1 and CDR2 are MNHNS and SASEGT. CDR3 sequence: CASSTGGVSTEAFF. CDR3 sequence (DNA): TGTGCCAGCAGTACGGGGGGAGTCAGCACTGAAGCTTTCTTT.

About this clonotype: An end of the junction differs from the germline gene, which may be a read error. The chain is built from TRBV7-4 and TRBJ2-3, with 7 nucleotides matching TRBD2. Germline loops: CDR1 SGHVT, CDR2 SQSDAQ. CDR3 length equals 16 residues. In nucleotides, the CDR3 is TGTGCCAGCAGCTCGACTAGCCTGGGGTTTGTAGATACACAGTATTTT. It specifies CASSSTSLGFVDTQYF.

The chain has TRBV9 and TRBJ2-7; 9 positions match TRBD2. The CDR3 is 17 amino acids. J gave up 3 bases and V 4 bases, and 14 bases lay outside the gene matches. The germline CDR1 and CDR2 sequences are SGDLS and YYNGEE. CDR3: CASSPGLAITQGYEQYF. CDR3 sequence (DNA): TGTGCCAGCAGCCCCGGACTAGCGATTACCCAAGGCTACGAGCAGTACTTC.

This chain connects TRBV6-1 to TRBJ2-7; D is possibly TRBD2 (6 bases). Germline CDR1 is MNHNS and CDR2 is SASEGT. The V end was cut by 5 bases, the J end by 5 bases, with 16 bases between. The CDR3 sequence is 14 residues long. In DNA, the CDR3 is TGTGCCAGCAGTTTCTCAGAGGGCGGGAACGAGCAGTACTTC. This codes for CASSFSEGGNEQYF.

This clonotype has at least ten counts. The chain carries TRBV7-6 and TRBJ2-3; D is ambiguous. This CDR3 comprises 13 residues. Germline CDR1 reads SGHVS; CDR2 reads FNYEAQ. The germline V and J ends were trimmed by 0 bases and 5 bases, with 6 bases remaining between them. The CDR3 bases are TGTGCCAGCAGCTTAGCCCTGAGAGATACGCAGTATTTT. Encoded protein: CASSLALRDTQYF.

The gene calls are TRBV28 and TRBJ1-6; 9 bases fit TRBD1. This CDR3 spans 14 amino acids. Germline CDR1 reads MDHEN; CDR2 reads SYDVKM. J lost 9 bases, V lost 6 bases, and 6 bases had no gene match. In DNA form, the CDR3 reads TGTGCCAGCAGACATGGGACAGGGATTTCACCCCTCCACTTT. Residues: CASRHGTGISPLHF.

This clonotype was observed once. The chain links TRBV20-1 to TRBJ1-5; possible D gene TRBD1, 5 bases. Germline-derived CDR1 and CDR2 are DFQATT and SNEGSKA (reference sequence). Trimming cost V 4 bases and J 5 bases, with 15 bases left between them. This CDR3 is built from 14 residues. The CDR3 spells CSATQGGGDQPQHF. In DNA form, the CDR3 reads TGCAGTGCTACCCAGGGTGGGGGGGATCAGCCCCAGCATTTT.

This chain links TRBV6-5 with TRBJ2-1, with TRBD1 matching over 11 bases. V lost 7 bases and J lost 7; bases outside the gene matches: 12. Germline V gene sequence: CDR1 MNHEY, CDR2 SVGAGI. There are 16 residues in the CDR3. DNA for the CDR3: TGTGCCAGCAAAAGAACCGGGACAGGGGGTGGGAATGAGCAGTTCTTC. Its protein product is CASKRTGTGGGNEQFF.

This clonotype came up many times. The genes are TRBV5-6 and TRBJ2-2, with D possibly TRBD1 on 6 matching bases. V was clipped by 0 bases and J by 5 bases, with 14 bases between them. The CDR3 contains 16 residues. Germline V gene data show CDR1 as SGHDT and CDR2 as YYEEEE. In nucleotides, the CDR3 is TGTGCCAGCAGCTTGGGGGCCGGGACACGAACCGGGGAGCTGTTTTTT. As protein: CASSLGAGTRTGELFF.

This clonotype was observed a handful of times. The chain is built from TRBV6-2 or TRBV6-3 and TRBJ2-1; 12 bases fit TRBD2. V lost 2 bases to trimming and J lost 3 bases; unmatched junction nucleotides: 11. Looked up from germline, CDR1 is MNHEY and CDR2 is SVGEGT. The CDR3 covers 19 residues. Written as DNA, the CDR3 is TGTGCCAGCAGTTACGGTCCCCTTCTAGCGGGGGGGGGCTACAATGAGCAGTTCTTC. Protein sequence: CASSYGPLLAGGGYNEQFF.

The sample holds many counts of this clonotype. The genes are TRBV27 and TRBJ1-2; D might be TRBD1 (5 bases). Germline assignment: CDR1 MNHEY and CDR2 SMNVEV (reference sequence). The CDR3 is made up of 16 amino acids. The V end was cut by 4 bases, the J end by 4 bases, with 19 bases between. CDR3 amino acids: CASSSLASGLLYGYTF. The CDR3 coding sequence is TGTGCCAGCAGTTCCTTGGCCTCGGGGCTTCTCTATGGCTACACCTTC.

The rearrangement uses TRBV11-2 and TRBJ2-7, with no clear D. Deletions cut 2 bases from V and 3 bases from J, with 23 bases between. The CDR3 is 18 amino acids. The germline CDR1 and CDR2 sequences are SGHAT and FQNNGV. CDR3 amino acids: CASSLQAAASAKVYEQYF. The DNA of the CDR3 is TGTGCCAGCAGCTTACAGGCGGCAGCGAGCGCAAAGGTCTACGAGCAGTACTTC.

There are many counts of this clonotype. The chain has TRBV27 and TRBJ2-1, with 7 bases matching TRBD2. The CDR3 length is 15 residues. CDR1 is MNHEY, CDR2 SMNVEV, per germline (reference sequence). The J segment lost 5 bases and the V segment lost 2 bases, leaving 6 bases of the junction unmatched. CDR3 protein: CASSLRRGFHNEQFF. DNA for the CDR3: TGTGCCAGCAGTTTAAGGCGGGGGTTCCACAATGAGCAGTTCTTC.

This clonotype came up many times. This chain joins TRBV7-6 and TRBJ1-1; 7 positions match TRBD1. This CDR3 is built from 14 residues. CDR1 SGHVS and CDR2 FNYEAQ come from the germline V gene. The V segment lost 0 bases and the J segment 3 bases; nucleotides outside the gene matches: 1. The CDR3 is CASSLAGTDTEAFF. As DNA, the CDR3 is TGTGCCAGCAGCTTAGCGGGGACAGACACTGAAGCTTTCTTT.

The chain uses TRBV15 and TRBJ2-3, with a tentative D call TRBD1 (6 bases). The germline V gene has CDR1 LNHNV and CDR2 YYDKDF (reference sequence). With 6 bases removed from V and 2 bases from J, the gap between germline ends came to 15 bases. The CDR3 is 15 amino acids. This CDR3 reads CATSPDRLSTDTQYF. In DNA form, the CDR3 reads TGTGCCACCAGTCCAGACAGGCTTTCCACAGATACGCAGTATTTT.

This chain links TRBV6-6 with TRBJ1-3; D is ambiguous. This CDR3 spans 17 amino acids. The V end was cut by 0 bases, the J end by 0 bases, with 12 bases between. The V gene's germline CDR1 is MNHNY and CDR2 SVGAGI (reference sequence). The CDR3 nucleotides read TGTGCCAGCAGTTACTCATCGACGGATCGCTCTGGAAACACCATATATTTT. This translates into CASSYSSTDRSGNTIYF.

The chain recombines TRBV7-2 with TRBJ1-1, with a weak D call TRBD1 (6 bases). Germline V gene data show CDR1 as SGHTA and CDR2 as FQGNSA. The germline V and J ends were trimmed by 8 bases and 4 bases, with 14 bases remaining between them. The CDR3 covers 13 residues. DNA of the CDR3: TGTGCCAGCGAACAGGGCCCAAGCACTGAAGCTTTCTTT. This encodes CASEQGPSTEAFF.

This clonotype came up a few times. CDR3 nucleotides: TGTGCCACCAGGACAGGGGTACAAGAGACCCAGTACTTC. It encodes CATRTGVQETQYF. The chain employs TRBV15 and TRBJ2-5; 8 nucleotides agree with TRBD1. The junction had 2 bases not matched to a gene; V was cut back by 6 bases and J by 2 bases. This CDR3 comprises 13 residues. Germline CDR1 LNHNV, CDR2 YYDKDF (reference sequence).

The J gene is TRBJ1-4, the V gene TRBV4-1; D is perhaps TRBD1 (6 bases). Between the trimmed V and J ends, which lost 0 bases and 8 bases, there was a span of 19 bases. This CDR3 comprises 17 residues. Per the germline V gene, CDR1 is MGHRA and CDR2 is YSYEKL. The chain's CDR3 is CASSQDPQWGGREKLFF. CDR3 bases: TGCGCCAGCAGCCAAGACCCACAGTGGGGGGGCAGGGAAAAACTGTTTTTT.

This clonotype was seen a few times. This rearrangement joins TRBV10-3 to TRBJ1-2, with 10 bases fitting TRBD1. The ends lost 5 bases at V and 1 base at J; junction bases unmatched: 7. Germline assignment: CDR1 ENHRY and CDR2 SYGVKD. The CDR3 spans 16 residues. The CDR3 nucleotides are TGTGCCATCAGTAATCCCGGACAGGGGGATAACTATGGCTACACCTTC. Protein product: CAISNPGQGDNYGYTF.

The chain is built from TRBV4-1 and TRBJ2-7; D gene ambiguous. From germline, CDR1 is MGHRA and CDR2 YSYEKL. CDR3 size: 13 residues. Deletions cut 4 bases from V and 3 bases from J, with 10 bases between. The CDR3 sequence is CASSPNIGYEQYF. The DNA for the CDR3 is TGCGCCAGCAGCCCAAACATTGGCTACGAGCAGTACTTC.